This TCR beta chain was identified during a study of blood T cell repertoires in COVID-19. The CDR3 length is 15 residues. V lost 6 bases and J lost 9; bases outside the gene matches: 13. The germline gives CDR1 MNHEY, CDR2 SVGAGI. Produced via immunoSEQ multiplex PCR; TCRdb's table is partial and in-frame only. This table has about 73,000 clones, 65% to 85% appearing once. The TCR was taken from a man aged 50 to 59 with active COVID-19. This chain uses TRBV6-5 with TRBJ2-4; 8 bases align to TRBD1. Sample: peripheral blood. CDR3 protein: CASSRLPGQGSIQYF. The CDR3 bases are TGTGCCAGCAGCCGATTACCCGGACAGGGAAGCATTCAGTACTTC.